Listed below are T cell receptor beta chains from one sample, sequenced in a study of T cell responses to AZD1222 COVID-19 vaccine. Here immunoSEQ multiplex PCR was the method, and the copy in TCRdb shows in-frame clones only, minus some. The table lists more than 150,000 clones, approximately 90% of them singletons, with around 3% in the top ten. This material consisted of peripheral blood, taken 28 days after the second AZD1222 dose. Receptors were obtained from an adult who received the AZD1222 COVID-19 vaccine. CDR3s include the opening cysteine and the closing phenylalanine or tryptophan. The order of the fields is J gene, D gene, V gene, clone size, CDR3 DNA, CDR3 protein. D genes are given only for firm matches. Expanded clones are given a class, and other clones once, few, many or no size at all.

TRBJ2-1,TRBD2,TRBV18,few,TGTGCCAGCTCACCGGGACTAAACAATGAGCAGTTCTTC,CASSPGLNNEQFF
TRBJ2-7,-,TRBV27,-,TGTGCCAGCAGCAACCAACTCTACGAGCAGTACTTC,CASSNQLYEQYF
TRBJ2-7,TRBD1,TRBV5-5,-,TGTGCCAGCAGCCACCGGGACAGGGTCGGAGAGCAGTACTTC,CASSHRDRVGEQYF
TRBJ1-3,-,TRBV19,few,TGTGCCAGTAGCCATTTGGGCCCCGTGGCCCTGGGAAACACCATATATTTT,CASSHLGPVALGNTIYF
TRBJ2-7,TRBD2,TRBV30,-,TGTGCCTGGAGTGGACTAGCGGGAGCCCGCGAGCAGTACTTC,CAWSGLAGAREQYF
TRBJ2-1,TRBD2,TRBV24-1,-,TGTGCCACCAGTGGCGGACTAGCGGGAGGACCCATCAGTTACAATGAGCAGTTCTTC,CATSGGLAGGPISYNEQFF
TRBJ2-1,-,TRBV12-3/TRBV12-4,-,TGTGCCAGCAGTTCCTTGTACAATGAGCAGTTCTTC,CASSSLYNEQFF
TRBJ1-1,-,TRBV3-1/TRBV3-2,-,TGTGCCAGCAGCCGCGAGGGATCCACTGAAGCTTTCTTT,CASSREGSTEAFF
TRBJ1-1,TRBD1,TRBV27,-,TGTGCCAGCAGTTTATCGGGACAGGGGCCCGGAGACACTGAAGCTTTCTTT,CASSLSGQGPGDTEAFF
TRBJ1-5,-,TRBV20-1,-,TGCAGTGCTAGTGGCAGGGGATCCAATCAGCCCCAGCATTTT,CSASGRGSNQPQHF
TRBJ2-7,-,TRBV30,-,TGTGCCTGGGGGCCCAACTCCTACGAGCAGTACTTC,CAWGPNSYEQYF
TRBJ1-5,-,TRBV5-6,-,TGTGCCAGCAGCTTTGTAGGTGGTAATCAGCCCCAGCATTTT,CASSFVGGNQPQHF
TRBJ1-3,-,TRBV6-5,once,TGTGCCAGCAGACAGCTGATCTCTGGAAACACCATATATTTT,CASRQLISGNTIYF
TRBJ2-3,-,TRBV7-2,-,TGTGCCAGCAGCTCCCTTGCGTGGGACAGCACAGATACGCAGTATTTT,CASSSLAWDSTDTQYF
TRBJ1-2,-,TRBV19,-,TGTGCCAGTAGTATAATGGGGAACTATGGCTACACCTTC,CASSIMGNYGYTF
TRBJ1-1,-,TRBV3-1/TRBV3-2,-,TGTGCCAGCAGCCGAGGGACACAGAACACTGAAGCTTTCTTT,CASSRGTQNTEAFF
TRBJ1-1,-,TRBV7-8,-,TGTGCCAGCAGCTCGTGGGGGGGCCGGGGCTTTTTAATGAACACTGAAGCTTTCTTT,CASSSWGGRGFLMNTEAFF
TRBJ1-4,TRBD1,TRBV28,-,TGTGCCAGCAGTTCCCGGGACAGCAATGAAAAACTGTTTTTT,CASSSRDSNEKLFF
TRBJ2-3,-,TRBV4-1,-,TGCGCCAGCAGCCAAGGACCGGGAGCCAGCACAGATACGCAGTATTTT,CASSQGPGASTDTQYF
TRBJ2-5,-,TRBV12-2,-,TGTGCAAGTCGCTCCTACAGGGGGGGTCGGGAGACCCAGTACTTC,CASRSYRGGRETQYF
TRBJ1-6,TRBD1,TRBV18,-,TGTGCCAGCTCGGACCGCAGGGGACAGGGGAGTTCACCCCTCCACTTT,CASSDRRGQGSSPLHF
TRBJ1-2,-,TRBV19,-,TGTGCCAGTAGTTGGGGGGGCGAGGTCTATGGCTACACCTTC,CASSWGGEVYGYTF
TRBJ1-1,TRBD1,TRBV19,-,TGTGCCAGTAGTATGGGGACAGTTACTGAAGCTTTCTTT,CASSMGTVTEAFF
TRBJ1-1,-,TRBV30,-,TGTGCCTGGAGTGTACGATGGGAGTACGTAGCTTTCTTT,CAWSVRWEYVAFF
TRBJ2-3,TRBD2,TRBV18,-,TGTGCCAGCTCACGGTCAGCGAGGCGGGAGGCCACAGATACGCAGTATTTT,CASSRSARREATDTQYF
TRBJ1-5,-,TRBV5-1,-,TGCGCCAGCAGCTTGGGAGGGATGGGCCAGCCCCAGCATTTT,CASSLGGMGQPQHF
TRBJ2-7,TRBD2,TRBV4-2,-,TGTGCCAGCAGCCAACGTGTCACTAGCGGATTTTACGAGCAGTACTTC,CASSQRVTSGFYEQYF
TRBJ2-2,-,TRBV10-1,-,TGCGCCAGCAGTGAGTCAATACGCCTGAACACCGGGGAGCTGTTTTTT,CASSESIRLNTGELFF
TRBJ2-1,-,TRBV3-1/TRBV3-2,-,TGTGCCAGCAGCCAAGAGTTGTCCGTTGAGCAGTTCTTC,CASSQELSVEQFF
TRBJ1-4,-,TRBV4-1,-,TGCGCCAGCAGCCAAGTGGCCCCGAATGAAAAACTGTTTTTT,CASSQVAPNEKLFF
TRBJ2-3,-,TRBV6-2/TRBV6-3,-,TGTGCCAGCAGTACCTTGGACGGCACAGATACGCAGTATTTT,CASSTLDGTDTQYF
TRBJ2-2,TRBD2,TRBV5-1,-,TGCGCCAGCGAACCTAGCGGGCCCACCGGGGAGCTGTTTTTT,CASEPSGPTGELFF
TRBJ2-1,TRBD1,TRBV10-3,-,TGTGCCATCAGAAGACAGGGGGCATCTGAGCAGTTCTTC,CAIRRQGASEQFF
TRBJ2-3,-,TRBV24-1,-,TGTGCCACCCCGAGCACAGATACGCAGTATTTT,CATPSTDTQYF
TRBJ2-1,TRBD2,TRBV13,once,TGTGCCAGCAGCTCATTACTCGGGGGGATTTCCTACAATGAGCAGTTCTTC,CASSSLLGGISYNEQFF
TRBJ1-5,-,TRBV4-1,-,TGCGCCAGCAGCCAAGCTGGGCAGGGAACTGATCCGCATCAGCCCCAGCATTTT,CASSQAGQGTDPHQPQHF